What follows are 3 T cell receptor beta chains derived from one specimen sequenced in a study of molecular identifiers for immune sequencing clone quantification. In TCRdb, the PCR reads were re-called with MiXCR into one record per CDR3 protein. This sample has 600,000 to 650,000 distinct CDR3 sequences, with 20% found just once. The sample was naive CD8+ T cells from blood, with Jurkat cell RNA spiked in. Subset denoted: FACS-sorted CD8+CD4-CCR7+CD45RA+ naive T cells. The source is a human donor in good health. Some libraries in this study had Jurkat cell RNA spiked in.

A remark on this clonotype: Possible read error: a much larger clone is one base away. This rearrangement joins TRBV4-1 to TRBJ1-2; 7 positions agree with TRBD1. The germline V gene encodes CDR1 MGHRA and CDR2 YSYEKL. The CDR3 has 16 residues. The CDR3 is CASSQARGGQGGGYIF. The CDR3 DNA follows: TGCGCCAGCAGCCAAGCCAGGGGGGGGCAGGGAGGCGGCTACATCTTC.

In its sample, this clonotype was seen many times. The gene calls are TRBV11-3 and TRBJ2-1, with 8 bases that match TRBD1. The CDR3 totals 17 residues. The V gene end was trimmed by 5 bases and the J gene end by 5 bases; junction bases not matched to a gene: 14. Germline V gives CDR1 SGHNT, CDR2 YENEEA. CDR3 region: CASSLATGGGYDNEQFF. As DNA, the CDR3 is TGTGCCAGCAGCCTCGCCACAGGGGGAGGTTACGACAATGAGCAGTTCTTC.

This clonotype was observed at least ten times. The J gene is TRBJ2-1, the V gene TRBV15; no definite D call. The CDR3 covers 16 residues. Trimming pared 0 bases from V and 0 bases from J, leaving 9 bases between. Germline lookup yields CDR1 LNHNV and CDR2 YYDKDF (reference sequence). The DNA for the CDR3 is TGTGCCACCAGCAGAGAGGGCCACAGCTCCTACAATGAGCAGTTCTTC. Translated: CATSREGHSSYNEQFF.